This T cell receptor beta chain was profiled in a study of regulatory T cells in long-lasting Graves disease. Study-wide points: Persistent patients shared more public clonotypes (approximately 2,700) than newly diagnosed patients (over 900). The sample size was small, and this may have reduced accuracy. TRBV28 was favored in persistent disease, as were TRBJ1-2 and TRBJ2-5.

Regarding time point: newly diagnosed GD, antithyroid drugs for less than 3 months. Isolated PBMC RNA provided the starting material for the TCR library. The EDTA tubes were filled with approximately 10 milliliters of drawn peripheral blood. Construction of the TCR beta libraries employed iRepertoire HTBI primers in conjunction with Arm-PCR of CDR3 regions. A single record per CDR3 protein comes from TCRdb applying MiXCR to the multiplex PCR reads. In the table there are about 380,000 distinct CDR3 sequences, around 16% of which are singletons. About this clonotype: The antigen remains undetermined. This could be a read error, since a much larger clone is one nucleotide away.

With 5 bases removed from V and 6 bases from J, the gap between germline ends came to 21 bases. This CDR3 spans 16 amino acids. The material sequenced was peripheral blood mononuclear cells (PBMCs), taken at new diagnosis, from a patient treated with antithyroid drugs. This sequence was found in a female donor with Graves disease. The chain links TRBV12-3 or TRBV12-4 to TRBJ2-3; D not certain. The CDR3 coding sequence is TGTGCCAGCAGTCAAGGACGGAGCCCTATGTCTGATACGCAGTATTTT. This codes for CASSQGRSPMSDTQYF.